This passage covers 22 T cell receptor beta chains from one sample sequenced in a study of T cells in localized non-small cell lung cancer. The table came from immunoSEQ multiplex PCR; TCRdb's copy has only in-frame clones and leaves some out. Of tens of thousands of clones in the sample, roughly nine tenths were seen once. The sample was PBMCs, taken before any cancer treatment. The receptor set was obtained from a man aged 40 to 69 with stage II lung adenocarcinoma.

V gene TRBV29-1 combines with J gene TRBJ2-2; possibly TRBD2 for D (6 bases). Trimming took 4 bases from V and 1 from J, leaving 13 bases between them. The CDR3 consists of 15 residues. From germline, CDR1 is SQVTM and CDR2 ANQGSEA. In DNA form, the CDR3 reads TGCAGCGTTGGATTACGGGGGAGGAACACCGGGGAGCTGTTTTTT. It codes for CSVGLRGRNTGELFF.

In the case of this clone: The missing conserved phenylalanine or tryptophan at the end of this CDR3 makes a read error likely. CDR3 residues: CASSLVGQGTYEQYI. The CDR3 nucleotides are TGTGCCAGCAGCTTAGTAGGACAGGGAACCTACGAGCAGTACATC. The chain carries TRBV11-2 and TRBJ2-7, with TRBD1 matching over 8 bases. Germline values: CDR1 SGHAT, CDR2 FQNNGV. This CDR3 has 15 amino acids. Trimming removed 1 base from V and 2 bases from J; junction bases left unmatched: 4.

V is TRBV5-1 and J is TRBJ2-3; D is unclear. Per the germline V gene, CDR1 is SGHRS and CDR2 is YFSETQ. This CDR3 spans 12 amino acids. With 3 bases removed from V and 6 bases from J, the gap between germline ends came to 8 bases. The CDR3 spells CASSSAFDTQYF. The CDR3 DNA sequence: TGCGCCAGCAGCTCCGCCTTTGATACGCAGTATTTT.

The chain couples TRBV19 to TRBJ1-2; perhaps TRBD1 as D (5 bases). CDR1 and CDR2 from the germline V gene are LNHDA and SQIVND (reference sequence). Trimming shortened V by 5 bases and J by 4 bases, and 14 bases separated the two germline ends. The CDR3 spans 14 residues. The CDR3 bases are TGTGCCAGTAGTGCCGGACGGGGGGTCTATGGCTACACCTTC. Residues: CASSAGRGVYGYTF. The complete variable domain, with remaining parts taken from reference TRBV19 and TRBJ1-2, reads DGGITQSPKYLFRKEGQNVTLSCEQNLNHDAMYWYRQDPGQGLRLIYYSQIVNDFQKGDIAEGYSVSREKKESFPLTVTSAQKNPTAFYLCASSAGRGVYGYTFGSGTRLTVV.

This sequence joins TRBV5-5 and TRBJ2-7; TRBD1 agrees at 9 bases. V dropped 5 bases and J dropped 4; count of bases not matched to a gene: 10. The CDR3 is 15 amino acids. CDR1 is SGHKS and CDR2 is YYEKEE in the germline V gene (reference sequence). Here the CDR3 reads CASSLTGGAGYEQYF. The CDR3 DNA follows: TGTGCCAGCAGTTTAACAGGGGGCGCGGGATACGAGCAGTACTTC.

The genes are TRBV6-5 and TRBJ2-7, with D tentatively TRBD1 or TRBD2 (6 bases each). V gave up 5 bases and J gave up 4 bases, with 15 bases separating them. Per the germline V gene, CDR1 is MNHEY and CDR2 is SVGAGI. This CDR3 is 14 amino acids long. The CDR3 bases are TGTGCCAGCAGTGCCTCATCGGGGGCTTACGAGCAGTACTTC. As protein: CASSASSGAYEQYF.

The V call is TRBV7-3, the J call TRBJ2-2, with D unclear. CDR1 and CDR2 (germline): SGHTA, FQGTGA. CDR3 length: 13 residues. V lost 5 bases and J 4 bases, leaving 8 bases between the germline ends. CDR3 DNA sequence: TGTGCCAGCAGCCCGTCGTTCACCGGGGAGCTGTTTTTT. It codes for CASSPSFTGELFF. The entire variable domain, with the rest obtained from reference TRBV7-3 and TRBJ2-2, is as follows: GAGVSQTPSNKVTEKGKYVELRCDPISGHTALYWYRQSLGQGPEFLIYFQGTGAADDSGLPNDRFFAVRPEGSVSTLKIQRTERGDSAVYLCASSPSFTGELFFGEGSRLTVL.

Written as DNA, the CDR3 is TGTGCCAGCAGCTTAGGAAGGTTGACCAAAGAGACCCAGTACTTC. It specifies CASSLGRLTKETQYF. J is TRBJ2-5 and V is TRBV7-8; the D is unclear. There are 15 residues in the CDR3. Germline lookup yields CDR1 SGHVS and CDR2 FQNEAQ. V lost 1 base and J lost 3, with 12 bases in between. Filled out from reference TRBV7-8 and TRBJ2-5, the complete variable domain reads GAGVSQSPRYKVAKRGQDVALRCDPISGHVSLFWYQQALGQGPEFLTYFQNEAQLDKSGLPSDRFFAERPEGSVSTLKIQRTQQEDSAVYLCASSLGRLTKETQYFGPGTRLLVL.

The chain links TRBV5-4 to TRBJ2-3; 9 bases match TRBD1. V shed 9 bases and J 5 bases; nucleotides not matched to a gene: 7. The CDR3 runs 13 residues. In germline, CDR1 is SGHNT, CDR2 YYREEE (reference sequence). CDR3 DNA: TGTGCCACCCTAACAGGGGGCAGAGATACGCAGTATTTT. Translated, it gives CATLTGGRDTQYF.

The chain carries TRBV10-3 and TRBJ2-2, with a tentative D call TRBD1 (5 bases). The CDR3 extends over 13 amino acids. Germline V gene data show CDR1 as ENHRY and CDR2 as SYGVKD. The V end was cut by 8 bases, the J end by 6 bases, with 13 bases between. For the CDR3, the DNA is TGTGCCATCGGGGCCTCAGGCTCCGGGGAGCTGTTTTTT. Its protein product is CAIGASGSGELFF.

This chain uses TRBV5-1 with TRBJ2-1, with D tentatively TRBD1 (6 bases). V was cut by 6 bases and J by 7 bases, with 20 bases left in between. Germline CDR1 reads SGHRS; CDR2 reads YFSETQ. The CDR3 sequence is 15 residues long. CDR3 in amino acids: CASTLRRTVLNEQFF. CDR3 in DNA: TGCGCCAGCACCCTCCGGAGGACAGTCCTAAATGAGCAGTTCTTC.

The chain combines TRBV5-4 with TRBJ1-2; TRBD1 matches at 8 bases. The CDR3 totals 16 residues. The trim removed 0 bases at V and 4 bases at J, leaving 8 bases unmatched. Germline CDR1 SGHNT, CDR2 YYREEE (reference sequence). The CDR3 is CASSLAGSGGPYGYTF. CDR3 nucleotide sequence: TGTGCCAGCAGCTTGGCAGGGTCAGGGGGCCCCTATGGCTACACCTTC. Supplemented by reference TRBV5-4 and TRBJ1-2, the full variable domain reads ETGVTQSPTHLIKTRGQQVTLRCSSQSGHNTVSWYQQALGQGPQFIFQYYREEENGRGNFPPRFSGLQFPNYSSELNVNALELDDSALYLCASSLAGSGGPYGYTFGSGTRLTVV.

This chain connects TRBV9 to TRBJ2-2; 12 positions match TRBD2. The CDR3 has 18 amino acids. The germline gives CDR1 SGDLS, CDR2 YYNGEE. The junction had 8 bases not matched to a gene; V was cut back by 0 bases and J by 5 bases. CDR3 in amino acids: CASSVAPSGGASTGELFF. Here the CDR3 DNA reads TGTGCCAGCAGCGTAGCCCCTAGCGGGGGGGCGAGTACCGGGGAGCTGTTTTTT.

The V and J genes are TRBV9 and TRBJ1-2; 7 bases align to TRBD1. This CDR3 contains 17 residues. Germline trimming cut 4 bases from V and 4 bases from J; bases unmatched to any gene: 16. The germline CDR1 and CDR2 sequences are SGDLS and YYNGEE. CDR3 sequence: CASSLTGSGNKGYGYTF. DNA of the CDR3: TGTGCCAGCAGCCTGACAGGGAGTGGGAACAAGGGCTATGGCTACACCTTC.

A single count supports this clone. The gene calls are TRBV28 and TRBJ2-5, with 7 bases identical to TRBD1. Germline V gene lookup returns CDR1 MDHEN and CDR2 SYDVKM. Losses at the gene ends were 2 bases for V and 0 bases for J; bases not matched to a gene: 6. The CDR3 is made up of 16 amino acids. CDR3 region: CASSLGQGQYQETQYF. The CDR3, as DNA: TGTGCCAGCAGTTTAGGCCAGGGACAGTACCAAGAGACCCAGTACTTC.

This chain links TRBV7-2 with TRBJ1-2; possibly TRBD1 for D (6 bases). Between the trimmed V and J ends, which lost 0 bases and 7 bases, there was a span of 15 bases. Germline V CDR1 and CDR2: SGHTA, FQGNSA. The CDR3 is made up of 15 amino acids. The CDR3 DNA sequence: TGTGCCAGCAGCTTAGCGCTACAGGGTCGGGGTGGCTACACCTTC. This translates into CASSLALQGRGGYTF.

This chain links TRBV11-2 with TRBJ2-2; no reliable D call. Germline loops: CDR1 SGHAT, CDR2 FQNNGV. The ends were cut back, 2 bases at V and 0 bases at J, with 7 bases in the middle. The CDR3 sequence is 15 residues long. The CDR3 DNA is TGTGCCAGCAGCTTACTAGGGTCGAACACCGGGGAGCTGTTTTTT. Translated, it gives CASSLLGSNTGELFF.

The chain has TRBV15 and TRBJ1-4; no clear D gene. From germline, CDR1 is LNHNV and CDR2 YYDKDF (reference sequence). This CDR3 is built from 15 residues. Trimming removed 0 bases at V and 5 bases at J, with 10 bases between. DNA of the CDR3: TGTGCCACCAGCAGAGAGAAGGGTTTAAATGAAAAACTGTTTTTT. This gives the protein CATSREKGLNEKLFF.

The chain carries TRBV7-2 and TRBJ2-7, with 11 bases identical to TRBD1. V gave up 4 bases and J gave up 3 bases; unmatched junction bases: 5. Germline V CDR1 and CDR2: SGHTA, FQGNSA. CDR3 length: 15 residues. The CDR3 DNA follows: TGTGCCAGCAGCTCCCGGACAGGGGGCATCTACGAGCAGTACGTC. This translates into CASSSRTGGIYEQYV.

The chain is built from TRBV28 and TRBJ2-6; D ambiguous. The CDR3 has 15 residues. The V end was cut by 5 bases, the J end by 4 bases, with 12 bases between. Per the germline V gene, CDR1 is MDHEN and CDR2 is SYDVKM. The CDR3 coding sequence is TGTGCCAGCAGTCCCAAACTTAGCGGGGCCAACGTCCTGACTTTC. Amino acids: CASSPKLSGANVLTF.

The chain combines TRBV9 with TRBJ2-2; TRBD1 might be the D (6 bases). Germline-derived CDR1 and CDR2 are SGDLS and YYNGEE. Trimming removed 0 bases at V and 1 base at J, with 13 bases between. The CDR3 has 17 amino acids. The CDR3 protein is CASSVANGQLNTGELFF. The DNA for the CDR3 is TGTGCCAGCAGCGTAGCTAATGGACAGCTGAACACCGGGGAGCTGTTTTTT.

J is TRBJ1-2 and V is TRBV6-6, with D perhaps TRBD1 (5 bases). Germline-derived CDR1 and CDR2 are MNHNY and SVGAGI (reference sequence). V shed 6 bases and J shed 4 bases, with 15 bases lying between them. CDR3 length: 14 amino acids. This CDR3 is CASSPDRRAYGYTF. For the CDR3, the DNA is TGTGCCAGCAGCCCAGACAGAAGGGCCTATGGCTACACCTTC.